This entry is about one T cell receptor beta chain. The data were obtained in a study of technical replicates of blood from a handful of donors. Using immunoSEQ multiplex PCR, the repertoire was profiled, and TCRdb retains in-frame clones only, with some absent. The sample holds approximately 75,000 clones, approximately 96% seen once. From germline, CDR1 is SGHRS and CDR2 YFSETQ. This CDR3 region has 15 residues. V lost 0 bases and J lost 0, with 4 bases in between. This clonotype was obtained from a human donor in good health. The chain joins TRBV5-1 to TRBJ2-6; D not certain. Sequenced input: T cells isolated from PBMCs. Here the CDR3 reads CASSLAGSGANVLTF. The CDR3 DNA is TGCGCCAGCAGCTTGGCCGGCTCTGGGGCCAACGTCCTGACTTTC. The complete variable domain, with remaining parts taken from reference TRBV5-1 and TRBJ2-6, reads KAGVTQTPRYLIKTRGQQVTLSCSPISGHRSVSWYQQTPGQGLQFLFEYFSETQRNKGNFPGRFSGRQFSNSRSEMNVSTLELGDSALYLCASSLAGSGANVLTFGAGSRLTVL.